A single sample gave rise to the 10 T cell receptor beta chains below, sequenced in a study of T cell repertoires in cytomegalovirus infection. Which antigens these TCRs recognize remains unknown. In TCRdb, the reads were re-called with MiXCR into one record per CDR3 protein. This sample has about 55,000 distinct CDR3 sequences, with 15% to 25% found just once. Specimen: CD8+ T cells from cultured PBMCs, collected from culture after CMV antigen stimulation. These receptor sequences come from a human donor in good health (CMV status not recorded). Some clones in this sample may be carry-over from other donors' samples.

This clonotype has just one count. The J gene is TRBJ1-4, the V gene TRBV10-3; D is possibly TRBD1 (5 bases). The germline gives CDR1 ENHRY, CDR2 SYGVKD. The CDR3 contains 16 residues. Deletions cut 6 bases from V and 8 bases from J, with 22 bases between. The CDR3 sequence: CAIRPGTTTRGEKLFF. Written as DNA, the CDR3 is TGTGCCATCAGGCCCGGGACGACTACTAGAGGGGAAAAACTGTTTTTT.

CDR3 sequence: CASGRDRVHGYTF. The CDR3 DNA is TGTGCCAGCGGACGGGACAGGGTTCACGGCTACACCTTC. The chain couples TRBV27 to TRBJ1-2; 9 nucleotides line up with TRBD1. The CDR3 covers 13 residues. Germline CDR1 and CDR2: MNHEY and SMNVEV (reference sequence). Trimming removed 8 bases from V and 8 bases from J; junction bases left unmatched: 9.

The gene calls are TRBV11-2 and TRBJ2-5, with 7 bases that match TRBD1. J gave up 2 bases and V 6 bases, and 15 bases lay outside the gene matches. Looked up from germline, CDR1 is SGHAT and CDR2 is FQNNGV. The CDR3 runs 17 residues. CDR3 region: CASRLLGRRTGQETQYF. CDR3 nucleotide sequence: TGTGCCAGCAGGCTTTTAGGACGGCGGACAGGTCAAGAGACCCAGTACTTC.

This rearrangement joins TRBV11-2 to TRBJ1-1; D remains unclear. Germline loops: CDR1 SGHAT, CDR2 FQNNGV. V was clipped by 3 bases and J by 4 bases, with 3 bases between them. The CDR3 contains 11 residues. The CDR3 here is CASSFSTEAFF. DNA for the CDR3: TGTGCCAGCAGCTTTAGCACTGAAGCTTTCTTT.

Points on this clonotype: The CDR3 ends on some other residue instead of the conserved phenylalanine or tryptophan, so this is likely a read error. The chain has TRBV27 and TRBJ2-7; TRBD1 is a possible D gene (6 bases). CDR1 MNHEY and CDR2 SMNVEV come from the germline V gene (reference sequence). This CDR3 is built from 14 residues. V dropped 2 bases and J dropped 3 bases, with 11 bases sitting between them. Here the CDR3 DNA reads TGTGCCAGCAGTTTAGATGGGGGCGTCTACGAGCAGTACTTA. Translation: CASSLDGGVYEQYL.

Remarks on this clonotype: Its ends do not fully match the called genes, so a read error is possible. The rearrangement joins TRBV11-2 to TRBJ2-1; TRBD1 matches at 9 bases. CDR1 and CDR2 (germline): SGHAT, FQNNGV. The CDR3 length is 11 residues. The CDR3 coding sequence is TGTGCCAGCAGCACCGGGACAGGGTCTCTCTTC. It codes for CASSTGTGSLF.

This clonotype was found many times. The chain is built from TRBV24-1 and TRBJ2-6; weak D call: TRBD1 (6 bases). Per the germline V gene, CDR1 is KGHDR and CDR2 is SFDVKD. The CDR3 sequence is 15 residues long. V was trimmed by 3 bases and J by 4 bases, leaving 9 bases between them. This CDR3 is CATSDTGSGANVLTF. CDR3 in DNA: TGTGCCACCAGTGATACAGGGTCCGGGGCCAACGTCCTGACTTTC.

This clonotype has a handful of counts. V is TRBV7-2 and J is TRBJ2-1, with TRBD1 identical over 7 bases. The CDR3 covers 15 residues. In germline, CDR1 is SGHTA, CDR2 FQGNSA. V lost 2 bases and J lost 5; bases outside the gene matches: 6. The CDR3 DNA follows: TGTGCCAGCAGCTTAAGACAGGGTCGTAACAATGAGCAGTTCTTC. This encodes CASSLRQGRNNEQFF.

At least ten counts were recorded for this clonotype. The J gene is TRBJ2-2, the V gene TRBV7-2; no reliable D call. CDR1 SGHTA and CDR2 FQGNSA come from the germline V gene. The V gene lost 4 bases and the J gene lost 4 bases, with 10 bases spanning the gap. The CDR3 length is 14 residues. The chain's CDR3 is CASSSLKTTGELFF. The CDR3 nucleotides read TGTGCCAGCAGCTCCCTCAAGACCACCGGGGAGCTGTTTTTT.

This clonotype was seen many times. V is TRBV7-9 and J is TRBJ1-2; the D is unclear. This CDR3 is built from 14 residues. V was clipped by 2 bases and J by 2 bases, with 9 bases between them. CDR1 SEHNR and CDR2 FQNEAQ come from the germline V gene (reference sequence). The CDR3 protein is CASSLLGLNYGYTF. The CDR3 DNA follows: TGTGCCAGCAGCTTACTGGGGTTAAACTATGGCTACACCTTC.